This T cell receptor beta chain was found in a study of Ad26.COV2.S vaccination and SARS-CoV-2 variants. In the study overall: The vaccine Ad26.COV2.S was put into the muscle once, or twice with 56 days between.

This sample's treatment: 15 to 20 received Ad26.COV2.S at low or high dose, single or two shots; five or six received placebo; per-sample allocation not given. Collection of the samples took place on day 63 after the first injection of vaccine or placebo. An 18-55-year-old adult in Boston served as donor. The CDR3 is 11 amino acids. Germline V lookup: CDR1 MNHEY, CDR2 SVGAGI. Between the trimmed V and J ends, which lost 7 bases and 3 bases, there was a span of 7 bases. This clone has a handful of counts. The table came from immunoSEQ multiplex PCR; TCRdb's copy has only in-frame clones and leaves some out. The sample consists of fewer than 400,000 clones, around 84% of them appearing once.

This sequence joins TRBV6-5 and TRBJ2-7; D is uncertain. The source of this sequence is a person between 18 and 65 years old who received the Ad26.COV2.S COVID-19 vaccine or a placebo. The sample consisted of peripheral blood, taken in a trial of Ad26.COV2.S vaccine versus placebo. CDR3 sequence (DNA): TGTGCCAGCATTTCAGGCTACGAGCAGTACTTC. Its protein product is CASISGYEQYF.